One sample yielded the 23 T cell receptor beta chains listed below, sequenced in a study of blood T cell repertoires in COVID-19. Libraries were prepared by immunoSEQ multiplex PCR; TCRdb keeps only in-frame clonotypes and omits some of them. The sample lists 150,000 to 200,000 clones, around four fifths occurring once. The sequencing input was peripheral blood. These receptors were taken from a woman in her 70s with COVID-19, enrolled during active disease.

The rearrangement joins TRBV18 to TRBJ1-5; D may be TRBD1 (5 bases). Trimming stripped 6 bases from V and 3 bases from J, with 15 bases between. CDR1 KGHSH and CDR2 LQKENI come from the germline V gene. CDR3 size: 15 residues. The CDR3 DNA reads TGTGCCAGCTCTATAGGGGCGCCCCCCAATCAGCCCCAGCATTTT. Translated: CASSIGAPPNQPQHF.

This clone was recorded once. The chain recombines TRBV19 with TRBJ1-2, with 7 bases fitting TRBD1. Germline loops: CDR1 LNHDA, CDR2 SQIVND (reference sequence). Trimming cost V 5 bases and J 5 bases; bases outside gene matches: 5. The CDR3 length is 13 residues. The CDR3 here is CASSAGGGYGYTF. Written as DNA, the CDR3 is TGTGCCAGTAGTGCAGGGGGAGGATATGGCTACACCTTC.

The chain recombines TRBV5-4 with TRBJ2-7; 9 bases fit TRBD2. The CDR3 consists of 16 residues. Germline CDR1 SGHNT, CDR2 YYREEE (reference sequence). Trimming cost V 4 bases and J 5 bases; bases outside gene matches: 13. The DNA of the CDR3 is TGTGCCAGCAGCACGAATCGCCTAGCGGGAAGGAACGAGCAGTACTTC. Its protein is CASSTNRLAGRNEQYF. Using reference TRBV5-4 and TRBJ2-7 for the parts outside the CDR3, the full variable domain is ETGVTQSPTHLIKTRGQQVTLRCSSQSGHNTVSWYQQALGQGPQFIFQYYREEENGRGNFPPRFSGLQFPNYSSELNVNALELDDSALYLCASSTNRLAGRNEQYFGPGTRLTVT.

The chain carries TRBV11-2 and TRBJ2-1, with 10 bases that match TRBD2. There are 16 residues in the CDR3. Germline V CDR1 and CDR2: SGHAT, FQNNGV. V lost 5 bases and J lost 10; bases outside the gene matches: 14. The CDR3, as DNA: TGTGCCAGCAGCGATCCCGGGACTAGCGAGCAGACAGAGCAGTTCTTC. Its translation: CASSDPGTSEQTEQFF.

The rearrangement joins TRBV28 to TRBJ1-5, with D perhaps TRBD1 (6 bases). V lost 11 bases and J lost 0, with 14 bases in between. The CDR3 length is 14 residues. Germline V CDR1 and CDR2: MDHEN, SYDVKM. The CDR3 nucleotides read TGTGCCGGCCGACAGGCCGATAGCAATCAGCCCCAGCATTTT. Amino acids: CAGRQADSNQPQHF.

This CDR3 reads CSVAWGGGYEQYF. Here the CDR3 DNA reads TGCAGCGTTGCTTGGGGGGGTGGGTACGAGCAGTACTTC. V is TRBV29-1 and J is TRBJ2-7; 7 bases align to TRBD2. V was pared by 4 bases and J by 4 bases, with 7 bases of the junction left unmatched. This CDR3 spans 13 amino acids. Looked up from germline, CDR1 is SQVTM and CDR2 is ANQGSEA.

This clone counts as medium-sized. The chain links TRBV7-2 to TRBJ1-3; possibly TRBD1 for D (5 bases). The CDR3 consists of 16 residues. CDR1 is SGHTA and CDR2 is FQGNSA in the germline V gene. With 5 bases removed from V and 8 bases from J, the gap between germline ends came to 22 bases. The CDR3 loop is CASSPYAVRVYDTIYF. The CDR3 DNA sequence: TGTGCCAGCAGCCCCTACGCGGTCAGGGTATATGACACCATATATTTT. Variable domain in full (rest from reference TRBV7-2 and TRBJ1-3): GAGVSQSPSNKVTEKGKDVELRCDPISGHTALYWYRQSLGQGLEFLIYFQGNSAPDKSGLPSDRFSAERTGGSVSTLTIQRTQQEDSAVYLCASSPYAVRVYDTIYFGEGSWLTVV.

The chain has TRBV18 and TRBJ1-1, with D uncertain. CDR3 size: 15 residues. Germline V CDR1 and CDR2: KGHSH, LQKENI. Trimming cost V 4 bases and J 4 bases, with 16 bases left between them. The CDR3 coding sequence is TGTGCCAGCTCACGAACACCAAACCCAGGCACTGAAGCTTTCTTT. Translating it yields CASSRTPNPGTEAFF.

The chain links TRBV14 to TRBJ1-5, with D unresolved. Deletions cut 0 bases from V and 0 bases from J, with 15 bases between. CDR1 and CDR2 from the germline V gene are SGHDN and FVKESK. The CDR3 contains 18 residues. The CDR3 DNA reads TGTGCCAGCAGCCAAGATTGGCCCGAGGAGGATAGCAATCAGCCCCAGCATTTT. This sequence encodes CASSQDWPEEDSNQPQHF.

This clone turned up a few times. V and J are TRBV11-2 and TRBJ2-7; 14 bases agree with TRBD2. CDR1 SGHAT and CDR2 FQNNGV come from the germline V gene. The trim removed 1 base at V and 5 bases at J, leaving 7 bases unmatched. The CDR3 has 17 amino acids. The CDR3 DNA follows: TGTGCCAGCAGCTTAGTCCCGGGACTAGCGGGAGCAGACGAGCAGTACTTC. Its translation: CASSLVPGLAGADEQYF.

This rearrangement joins TRBV6-7 to TRBJ1-5; perhaps TRBD1 as D (5 bases). TRBV6-7 is placed among ORFs of uncertain function. The CDR3 consists of 17 residues. V shed 6 bases and J shed 0 bases, with 18 bases lying between them. The CDR3 sequence: CASSGTQEGHSNQPQHF. The CDR3 nucleotides are TGTGCCAGCAGCGGGACCCAGGAGGGGCATAGCAATCAGCCCCAGCATTTT.

The chain links TRBV19 to TRBJ1-3; weak D call: TRBD1 (6 bases). This CDR3 has 15 amino acids. V dropped 5 bases and J dropped 0 bases, with 11 bases sitting between them. Germline values: CDR1 LNHDA, CDR2 SQIVND (reference sequence). This chain's CDR3 is CASSPRTASGNTIYF. DNA for the CDR3: TGTGCCAGTAGTCCGCGGACAGCCTCTGGAAACACCATATATTTT.

The CDR3: CASSLMRGQASPLHF. CDR3 DNA sequence: TGTGCCAGTAGTCTTATGAGGGGGCAGGCTTCACCCCTCCACTTT. The chain uses TRBV19 and TRBJ1-6; 7 bases align to TRBD1. This CDR3 comprises 15 residues. In germline, CDR1 is LNHDA, CDR2 SQIVND (reference sequence). V lost 5 bases and J lost 9; bases outside the gene matches: 10.

The chain joins TRBV28 to TRBJ2-7; D possibly corresponds to TRBD2 (5 bases). The V end lost 4 bases, the J end lost 0 bases, and 13 bases lay between the germline ends. The CDR3 is 15 residues long. CDR1 and CDR2 (germline): MDHEN, SYDVKM. CDR3 in amino acids: CASSSTSSGSYEQYF. In DNA, the CDR3 is TGTGCCAGCAGTTCCACTAGTTCTGGCTCCTACGAGCAGTACTTC.

The V call is TRBV19, the J call TRBJ2-6; 8 positions agree with TRBD2. CDR3 length equals 17 residues. V dropped 1 base and J dropped 2; count of bases not matched to a gene: 4. CDR1 is LNHDA, CDR2 SQIVND, per germline (reference sequence). CDR3 in DNA: TGTGCCAGTAGTATAGTGCGGGGGGCGGCTGGGGCCAACGTCCTGACTTTC. Residues: CASSIVRGAAGANVLTF.

The chain combines TRBV2 with TRBJ2-1; maybe TRBD2 (5 bases). The germline gives CDR1 SNHLY, CDR2 FYNNEI. V lost 8 bases and J lost 0, with 17 bases in between. This CDR3 is 16 amino acids long. The CDR3 loop reads CASFAVVGSSYNEQFF. CDR3 coding DNA: TGTGCCAGCTTCGCTGTCGTGGGGAGCTCCTACAATGAGCAGTTCTTC. The variable domain in full, completed from reference TRBV2 and TRBJ2-1, reads EPEVTQTPSHQVTQMGQEVILRCVPISNHLYFYWYRQILGQKVEFLVSFYNNEISEKSEIFDDQFSVERPDGSNFTLKIRSTKLEDSAMYFCASFAVVGSSYNEQFFGPGTRLTVL.

This chain connects TRBV5-1 to TRBJ2-3; D call uncertain. Trimming took 4 bases from V and 5 from J, leaving 8 bases between them. The CDR3 length is 12 residues. CDR1 and CDR2 (germline): SGHRS, YFSETQ. CDR3 bases: TGCGCCAGCAGCCCCGCCGGAGATACGCAGTATTTT. Protein: CASSPAGDTQYF.

The rearrangement uses TRBV28 and TRBJ2-7; 8 bases map to TRBD1. This CDR3 spans 15 amino acids. In germline, CDR1 is MDHEN, CDR2 SYDVKM. V lost 4 bases, J lost 7 bases, and 12 bases stayed unmatched. CDR3 in amino acids: CASSSGGQDLREQYF. CDR3 nucleotides: TGTGCCAGCAGTTCCGGGGGACAGGATCTACGAGAGCAGTACTTC.

The sample holds one count of this clone. The CDR3, as DNA: TGTGCCAGCTCACCCGACAGGGGAGAAGGTTCACCCCTCCACTTT. Residues: CASSPDRGEGSPLHF. V is TRBV18 and J is TRBJ1-6; 8 nucleotides match TRBD1. CDR1 is KGHSH and CDR2 is LQKENI in the germline V gene. The CDR3 length is 15 residues. V trimming: 3 bases; J trimming: 9 bases; junction bases outside the gene matches: 7.

The chain is built from TRBV2 and TRBJ2-3; TRBD2 matches at 11 bases. In germline, CDR1 is SNHLY, CDR2 FYNNEI. With 1 base clipped from V and 4 bases from J, the junction kept 10 bases outside the gene matches. The CDR3 runs 18 residues. CDR3: CASSEGAPLAGDSDTQYF. The CDR3 DNA is TGTGCCAGCAGTGAAGGGGCTCCACTAGCGGGAGATTCAGATACGCAGTATTTT. Full variable domain (missing parts from reference TRBV2 and TRBJ2-3): EPEVTQTPSHQVTQMGQEVILRCVPISNHLYFYWYRQILGQKVEFLVSFYNNEISEKSEIFDDQFSVERPDGSNFTLKIRSTKLEDSAMYFCASSEGAPLAGDSDTQYFGPGTRLTVL.

V is TRBV5-4 and J is TRBJ1-1; 8 nucleotides match TRBD1. The length of the CDR3 is 16 residues. The V segment lost 4 bases and the J segment 3 bases; nucleotides outside the gene matches: 11. The germline V gene has CDR1 SGHNT and CDR2 YYREEE (reference sequence). The CDR3 sequence: CASSPMGRGRDTEAFF. CDR3 nucleotides: TGTGCCAGCAGCCCGATGGGCAGGGGGCGTGACACTGAAGCTTTCTTT.

CDR3 sequence (DNA): TGTGCCAGCAGCCAAGTCGAGCGGGGGGAGACACAAGAGACCCAGTACTTC. Protein: CASSQVERGETQETQYF. V is TRBV3-1 (or the pseudogene TRBV3-2) and J is TRBJ2-5, with 9 bases that match TRBD2. J was trimmed by 2 bases and V by 1 base; bases with no gene match: 8. The CDR3 has 17 residues. Germline CDR1 is LGHDT and CDR2 is YNNKEL (reference sequence).

The V gene is TRBV30, the J gene TRBJ2-1; the D is unclear. The CDR3 has 12 amino acids. Germline loops: CDR1 GTSNPN, CDR2 SVGIG (reference sequence). Trimming removed 2 bases from V and 13 bases from J, with 15 bases in between. The CDR3 bases are TGTGCCTGGAGTTCTCCGTGGCCCGCACAGTTCTTC. Its protein product is CAWSSPWPAQFF.